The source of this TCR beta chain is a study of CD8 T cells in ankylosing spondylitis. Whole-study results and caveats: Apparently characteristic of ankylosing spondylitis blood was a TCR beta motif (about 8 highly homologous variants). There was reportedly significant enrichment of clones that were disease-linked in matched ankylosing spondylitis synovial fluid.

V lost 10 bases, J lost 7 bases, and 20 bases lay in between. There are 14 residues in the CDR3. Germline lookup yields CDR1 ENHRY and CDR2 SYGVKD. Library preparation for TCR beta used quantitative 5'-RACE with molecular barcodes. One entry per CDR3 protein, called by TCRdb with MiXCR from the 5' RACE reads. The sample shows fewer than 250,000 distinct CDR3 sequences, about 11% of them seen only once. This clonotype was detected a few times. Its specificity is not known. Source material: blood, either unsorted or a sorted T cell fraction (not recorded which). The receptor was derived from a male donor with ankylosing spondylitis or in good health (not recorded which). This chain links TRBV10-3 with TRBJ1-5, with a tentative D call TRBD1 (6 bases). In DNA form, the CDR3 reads TGTGCCACCGATCAAGGGGGGATGGGGCAGCCCCAGCATTTT. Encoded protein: CATDQGGMGQPQHF.